This T cell receptor (beta chain) was identified in a study of T cell clonality in common variable immunodeficiency. Study-level points and caveats: CVID subjects had higher TCRbeta clonality than healthy controls, most marked in about a third. Authors noted CVID clonality's cause needs subpopulation repertoire sequencing. CVID subjects shared fewer TCRbeta clones than healthy controls did.

In its sample, this clone was seen many times. The antigen is not known. The missing CDR3 end, 3 residues past where the read stops, is filled in from the germline J gene. V lost 1 base to trimming and J lost 9 bases, with 11 bases between them. Germline V gives CDR1 SGHRS, CDR2 YFSETQ. CDR3 length: 13 amino acids. Control and CVID samples contributed equal amounts of genomic DNA. Assay used: immunoSEQ multiplex PCR; TCRdb lists only in-frame clones, some missing. The sample holds 45,000 to 55,000 clones, and no clone turns up only once. V and J are TRBV5-1 and TRBJ2-1; D gene uncertain. What was sequenced was peripheral blood mononuclear cells. The TCR was taken from a person aged 18 to 70 in good health. The CDR3 sequence is CASSLTRHGEQFF. The sequenced CDR3 bases are TGCGCCAGCAGCTTGACTCGCCATGGTGAG.